Presented here are 23 T cell receptor beta chains from one specimen sequenced in a study of T cell responses to AZD1222 COVID-19 vaccine. Measured with immunoSEQ multiplex PCR; TCRdb has only the in-frame clones, and not every one. In the table there are about 44,000 clones, approximately 86% of which are singletons. The material was peripheral blood, obtained on day 0 of AZD1222 vaccination. These receptors were obtained from an adult in good health.

The chain recombines TRBV28 with TRBJ2-7, with TRBD2 as a possible D gene (7 bases). The ends were cut back, 8 bases at V and 5 bases at J, with 16 bases in the middle. The germline V gene encodes CDR1 MDHEN and CDR2 SYDVKM. This CDR3 comprises 13 residues. The CDR3 sequence: CASQGGGDDEQYF. The DNA for the CDR3 is TGTGCCAGCCAGGGAGGGGGGGACGACGAGCAGTACTTC.

The chain combines TRBV5-1 with TRBJ2-5; D gene uncertain. This CDR3 spans 15 amino acids. The germline V gene encodes CDR1 SGHRS and CDR2 YFSETQ. Trimming stripped 0 bases from V and 5 bases from J, with 14 bases between. This CDR3 reads CASSLASGRSETQYF. Written as DNA, the CDR3 is TGCGCCAGCAGCTTGGCCTCGGGCCGAAGCGAGACCCAGTACTTC.

The genes are TRBV6-1 and TRBJ2-7; TRBD1 agrees at 10 bases. The CDR3 is 16 amino acids. Looked up from germline, CDR1 is MNHNS and CDR2 is SASEGT. The ends lost 2 bases at V and 0 bases at J; junction bases unmatched: 4. The DNA for the CDR3 is TGTGCCAGCAGTGAACGAGGACAGGGGGGCTCCTACGAGCAGTACTTC. It specifies CASSERGQGGSYEQYF.

This chain connects TRBV3-1 (or the pseudogene TRBV3-2) to TRBJ2-3, with D uncertain. V dropped 1 base and J dropped 5 bases, with 10 bases sitting between them. CDR1 LGHDT and CDR2 YNNKEL come from the germline V gene (reference sequence). The CDR3 has 14 amino acids. In nucleotides, the CDR3 is TGTGCCAGCAGCCAAGTAAGCTTCGGAGATACGCAGTATTTT. It codes for CASSQVSFGDTQYF.

This clone was counted between two and nine times. This chain joins TRBV28 and TRBJ2-2; 10 bases line up with TRBD2. Germline V CDR1 and CDR2: MDHEN, SYDVKM. CDR3 length: 16 amino acids. J was trimmed by 4 bases and V by 6 bases; bases with no gene match: 8. The CDR3 region is CASSPAGGPSTGELFF. In DNA, the CDR3 is TGTGCCAGCAGCCCAGCGGGGGGGCCTAGCACCGGGGAGCTGTTTTTT. Full variable domain (missing parts from reference TRBV28 and TRBJ2-2): DVKVTQSSRYLVKRTGEKVFLECVQDMDHENMFWYRQDPGLGLRLIYFSYDVKMKEKGDIPEGYSVSREKKERFSLILESASTNQTSMYLCASSPAGGPSTGELFFGEGSRLTVL.

V gene TRBV19 combines with J gene TRBJ2-5; D is undetermined. V gave up 3 bases and J gave up 3 bases, with 8 bases separating them. Germline V lookup: CDR1 LNHDA, CDR2 SQIVND (reference sequence). The CDR3 is 13 amino acids. The CDR3 sequence is CASSIPQEETQYF. CDR3 in DNA: TGTGCCAGTAGTATCCCCCAAGAAGAGACCCAGTACTTC.

The V gene is TRBV3-1 (or the pseudogene TRBV3-2), the J gene TRBJ1-6, with D possibly TRBD1 on 5 matching bases. Trimming shortened V by 5 bases and J by 8 bases, and 16 bases separated the two germline ends. The germline CDR1 and CDR2 sequences are LGHDT and YNNKEL (reference sequence). The CDR3 sequence is 15 residues long. The CDR3 coding sequence is TGTGCCAGCAGCGTTGTGCAGGGAGGCGATTCACCCCTCCACTTT. The encoded protein is CASSVVQGGDSPLHF.

This chain connects TRBV28 to TRBJ2-3; the D gene is possibly TRBD2 (6 bases). Germline loops: CDR1 MDHEN, CDR2 SYDVKM. V was clipped by 5 bases and J by 2 bases, with 17 bases between them. The length of the CDR3 is 16 residues. The CDR3 DNA is TGTGCCAGCAGTAAGTCGGGACTGGGACCCACAGATACGCAGTATTTT. Residues: CASSKSGLGPTDTQYF. The full variable domain, with the rest looked up from reference TRBV28 and TRBJ2-3, is DVKVTQSSRYLVKRTGEKVFLECVQDMDHENMFWYRQDPGLGLRLIYFSYDVKMKEKGDIPEGYSVSREKKERFSLILESASTNQTSMYLCASSKSGLGPTDTQYFGPGTRLTVL.

The chain recombines TRBV29-1 with TRBJ2-1, with 9 bases that match TRBD2. V dropped 1 base and J dropped 5; count of bases not matched to a gene: 6. Germline V gene data show CDR1 as SQVTM and CDR2 as ANQGSEA. CDR3 length: 15 amino acids. The CDR3 is CSVEVLAGFDNEQFF. In nucleotides, the CDR3 is TGCAGCGTTGAAGTGCTAGCGGGGTTCGACAATGAGCAGTTCTTC.

The chain recombines TRBV19 with TRBJ2-1, with D possibly TRBD2 on 6 matching bases. The CDR3 covers 17 residues. V lost 3 bases and J lost 7, with 22 bases in between. The germline V gene encodes CDR1 LNHDA and CDR2 SQIVND (reference sequence). The CDR3, as DNA: TGTGCCAGTAGTATTGTCAAGGGGCGGGGAGGACGGAATGAGCAGTTCTTC. Protein: CASSIVKGRGGRNEQFF.

The V gene is TRBV12-5, the J gene TRBJ1-1; D is uncertain. Germline V lookup: CDR1 LGHNT, CDR2 FRNRAP. V was pared by 6 bases and J by 9 bases, with 2 bases between. The CDR3 is 8 residues long. The chain's CDR3 is CASGKAFF. Here the CDR3 DNA reads TGTGCTAGTGGAAAAGCTTTCTTT.

This chain connects TRBV11-2 to TRBJ2-5; tentatively, D is TRBD1 (5 bases). This CDR3 region has 15 residues. V was shortened by 1 base and J by 5 bases, with 14 bases between the two germline ends. Germline lookup yields CDR1 SGHAT and CDR2 FQNNGV. The CDR3 bases are TGTGCCAGCAGCTTAGGGGGCAACCCGGTGGAGACCCAGTACTTC. Amino acids: CASSLGGNPVETQYF.

The rearrangement joins TRBV11-2 to TRBJ2-7; TRBD2 aligns across 8 bases. CDR3 length: 16 residues. Germline loops: CDR1 SGHAT, CDR2 FQNNGV. With V trimmed by 1 base and J by 5 bases, 10 bases remained unmatched. DNA for the CDR3: TGTGCCAGCAGCTTAGGTCGGACTAGCCTGGATGACGAGCAGTACTTC. Translating gives CASSLGRTSLDDEQYF. Complete variable domain (other parts from reference TRBV11-2 and TRBJ2-7): EAGVAQSPRYKIIEKRQSVAFWCNPISGHATLYWYQQILGQGPKLLIQFQNNGVVDDSQLPKDRFSAERLKGVDSTLKIQPAKLEDSAVYLCASSLGRTSLDDEQYFGPGTRLTVT.

The chain couples TRBV11-2 to TRBJ2-2; TRBD1 matches at 10 bases. This CDR3 has 15 residues. Germline CDR1 and CDR2: SGHAT and FQNNGV. Trimming cost V 5 bases and J 4 bases; bases outside gene matches: 4. The CDR3: CASSPRTGGTGELFF. The CDR3 DNA reads as TGTGCCAGCAGCCCCCGGACAGGGGGCACCGGGGAGCTGTTTTTT.

The sample holds a few counts of this clone. The rearrangement links TRBV6-5 to TRBJ2-5; D may be TRBD1 or TRBD2 (5 bases each). This CDR3 has 15 amino acids. Trimming pared 2 bases from V and 4 bases from J, leaving 14 bases between. Germline CDR1 is MNHEY and CDR2 is SVGAGI. The CDR3 protein is CASSYAQGRGETQYF. CDR3 nucleotide sequence: TGTGCCAGCAGTTACGCCCAGGGCCGGGGAGAGACCCAGTACTTC.

The gene calls are TRBV28 and TRBJ1-1, with D perhaps TRBD1 (5 bases). Germline CDR1 reads MDHEN; CDR2 reads SYDVKM. V was cut by 4 bases and J by 11 bases, with 14 bases left in between. The CDR3 spans 12 residues. The CDR3 loop is CASSSIRVWAFF. The CDR3 DNA follows: TGTGCCAGCAGTTCCATCAGGGTTTGGGCTTTCTTT.

V and J are TRBV15 and TRBJ1-1; the match to TRBD1 covers 10 bases. Trimming at V came to 3 bases and at J to 2 bases, leaving 3 bases not matched to a gene. Germline loops: CDR1 LNHNV, CDR2 YYDKDF (reference sequence). The CDR3 contains 15 residues. The CDR3 DNA reads TGTGCCACCAGCAGTGGGACAGGGGTTAACACTGAAGCTTTCTTT. Protein product: CATSSGTGVNTEAFF.

The V gene is TRBV7-8, the J gene TRBJ2-3; 12 bases fit TRBD2. The germline V gene has CDR1 SGHVS and CDR2 FQNEAQ. The CDR3 runs 17 residues. V shed 5 bases, J shed 1 base, and the junction held 7 bases outside the gene matches. Here the CDR3 DNA reads TGTGCCAGCAGCCCTACTAGCGGGGGGCACCGCACAGATACGCAGTATTTT. Translating gives CASSPTSGGHRTDTQYF.

The chain joins TRBV9 to TRBJ2-7, with D maybe TRBD1 (6 bases). V lost 4 bases and J lost 5, with 16 bases in between. The CDR3 has 14 residues. The germline gives CDR1 SGDLS, CDR2 YYNGEE. The CDR3 protein is CASSLGAQTDEQYF. DNA of the CDR3: TGTGCCAGCAGCCTGGGGGCCCAGACGGACGAGCAGTACTTC. Together with reference TRBV9 and TRBJ2-7, the CDR3 gives the full variable domain: DSGVTQTPKHLITATGQRVTLRCSPRSGDLSVYWYQQSLDQGLQFLIQYYNGEERAKGNILERFSAQQFPDLHSELNLSSLELGDSALYFCASSLGAQTDEQYFGPGTRLTVT.

V and J are TRBV5-1 and TRBJ1-2, with a possible D match to TRBD1 (5 bases). Looked up from germline, CDR1 is SGHRS and CDR2 is YFSETQ. There are 14 residues in the CDR3. The ends were cut back, 0 bases at V and 2 bases at J, with 8 bases in the middle. CDR3 coding DNA: TGCGCCAGCAGCTTGGGGGGCATAAACTATGGCTACACCTTC. Translated, it gives CASSLGGINYGYTF.

The chain employs TRBV5-1 and TRBJ1-6; D is ambiguous. Germline lookup yields CDR1 SGHRS and CDR2 YFSETQ. This CDR3 has 14 amino acids. With 0 bases removed from V and 9 bases from J, the gap between germline ends came to 10 bases. For the CDR3, the DNA is TGCGCCAGCAGCTTGGCGGGTTCTCCTTCACCCCTCCACTTT. This gives the protein CASSLAGSPSPLHF.

The genes are TRBV24-1 and TRBJ1-5; a weak D match, TRBD1 (5 bases). The CDR3 totals 16 residues. V was shortened by 4 bases and J by 2 bases, with 14 bases between the two germline ends. Germline V lookup: CDR1 KGHDR, CDR2 SFDVKD. The CDR3 sequence is CATSDPRDGGNQPQHF. CDR3 DNA: TGTGCCACCAGTGACCCCCGGGACGGTGGCAATCAGCCCCAGCATTTT.

The chain is built from TRBV5-6 and TRBJ1-3; the D gene is possibly TRBD1 (5 bases). Trimming pared 0 bases from V and 3 bases from J, leaving 7 bases between. Germline CDR1 SGHDT, CDR2 YYEEEE. This CDR3 comprises 14 residues. The CDR3 region is CASSLGGVGNTIYF. Written as DNA, the CDR3 is TGTGCCAGCAGCTTGGGGGGCGTTGGAAACACCATATATTTT.